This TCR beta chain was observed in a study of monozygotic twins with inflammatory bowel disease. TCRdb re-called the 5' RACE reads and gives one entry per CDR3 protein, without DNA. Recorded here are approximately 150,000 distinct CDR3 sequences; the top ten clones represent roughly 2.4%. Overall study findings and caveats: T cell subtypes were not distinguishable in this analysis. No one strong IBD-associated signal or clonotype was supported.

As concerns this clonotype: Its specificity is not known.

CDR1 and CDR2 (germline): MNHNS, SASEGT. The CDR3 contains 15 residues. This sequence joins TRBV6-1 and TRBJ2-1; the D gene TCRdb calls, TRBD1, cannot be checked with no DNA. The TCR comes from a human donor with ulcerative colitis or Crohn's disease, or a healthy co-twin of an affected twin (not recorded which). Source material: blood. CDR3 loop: CASRSHRDSNNEQFF.